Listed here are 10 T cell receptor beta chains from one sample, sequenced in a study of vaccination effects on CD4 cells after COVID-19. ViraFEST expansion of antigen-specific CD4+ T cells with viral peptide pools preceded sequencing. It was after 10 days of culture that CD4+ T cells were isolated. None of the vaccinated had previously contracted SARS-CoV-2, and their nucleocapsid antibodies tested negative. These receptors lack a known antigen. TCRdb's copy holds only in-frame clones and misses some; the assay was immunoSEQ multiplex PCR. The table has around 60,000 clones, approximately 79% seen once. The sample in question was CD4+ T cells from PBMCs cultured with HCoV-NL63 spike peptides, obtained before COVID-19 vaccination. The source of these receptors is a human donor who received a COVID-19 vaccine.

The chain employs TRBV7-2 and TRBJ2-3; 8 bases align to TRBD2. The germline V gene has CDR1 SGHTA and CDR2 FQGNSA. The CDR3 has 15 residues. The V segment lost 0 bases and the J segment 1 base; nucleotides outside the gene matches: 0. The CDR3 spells CASSLASGGTDTQYF. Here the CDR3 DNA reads TGTGCCAGCAGCTTAGCTAGCGGGGGCACAGATACGCAGTATTTT.

For the CDR3, the DNA is TGCGCCAGCAGCTTGCTTAGCGGGAGCTCCTACAATGAGCAGTTCTTC. It translates to CASSLLSGSSYNEQFF. V is TRBV5-1 and J is TRBJ2-1; 9 nucleotides agree with TRBD2. This CDR3 has 16 amino acids. V gave up 1 base and J gave up 0 bases; unmatched junction bases: 2. Germline loops: CDR1 SGHRS, CDR2 YFSETQ.

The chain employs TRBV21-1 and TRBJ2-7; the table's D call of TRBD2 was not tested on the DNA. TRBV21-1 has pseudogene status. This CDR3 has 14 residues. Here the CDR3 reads CASSPPRSLYEQYV. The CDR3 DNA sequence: TGTGCCAGCAGCCCCCCGAGGTCACTTTACGAGCAGTACGTC.

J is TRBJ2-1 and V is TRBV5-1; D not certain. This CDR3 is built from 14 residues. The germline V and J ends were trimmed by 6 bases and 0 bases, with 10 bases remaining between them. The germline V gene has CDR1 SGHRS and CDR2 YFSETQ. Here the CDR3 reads CASKRQSSYNEQFF. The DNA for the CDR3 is TGCGCCAGCAAACGGCAAAGCTCCTACAATGAGCAGTTCTTC. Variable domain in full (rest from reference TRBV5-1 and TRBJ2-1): KAGVTQTPRYLIKTRGQQVTLSCSPISGHRSVSWYQQTPGQGLQFLFEYFSETQRNKGNFPGRFSGRQFSNSRSEMNVSTLELGDSALYLCASKRQSSYNEQFFGPGTRLTVL.

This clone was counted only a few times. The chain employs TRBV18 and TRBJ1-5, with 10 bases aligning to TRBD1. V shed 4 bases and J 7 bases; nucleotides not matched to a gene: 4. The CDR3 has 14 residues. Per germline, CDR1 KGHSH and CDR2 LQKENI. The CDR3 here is CASSQGTGAQPQHF. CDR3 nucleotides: TGTGCCAGCTCACAAGGGACAGGGGCACAGCCCCAGCATTTT.

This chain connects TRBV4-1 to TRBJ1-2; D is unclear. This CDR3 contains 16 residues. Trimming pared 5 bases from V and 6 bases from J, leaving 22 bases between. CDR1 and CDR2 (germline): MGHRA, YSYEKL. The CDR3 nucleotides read TGCGCCAGCAGCATTACACGTGGTGCGCTCGGGAATGGCTACACCTTC. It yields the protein CASSITRGALGNGYTF.

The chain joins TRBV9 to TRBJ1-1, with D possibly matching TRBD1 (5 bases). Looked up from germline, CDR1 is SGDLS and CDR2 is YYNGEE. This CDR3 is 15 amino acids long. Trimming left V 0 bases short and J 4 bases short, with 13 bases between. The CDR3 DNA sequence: TGTGCCAGCAGCGTAGTAGGGGCCTACGGCACTGAAGCTTTCTTT. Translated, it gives CASSVVGAYGTEAFF.

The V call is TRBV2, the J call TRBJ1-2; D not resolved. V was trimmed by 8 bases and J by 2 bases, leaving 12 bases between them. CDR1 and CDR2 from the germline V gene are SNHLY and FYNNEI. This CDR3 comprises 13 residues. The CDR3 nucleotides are TGTGCCAGCGACTCCCAAGGGAACTATGGCTACACCTTC. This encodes CASDSQGNYGYTF.

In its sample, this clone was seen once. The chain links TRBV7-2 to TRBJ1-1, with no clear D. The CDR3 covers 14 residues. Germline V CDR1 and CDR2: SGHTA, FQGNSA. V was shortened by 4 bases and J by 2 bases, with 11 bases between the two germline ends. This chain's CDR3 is CASSSGSLNTEAFF. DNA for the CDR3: TGTGCCAGCAGCTCCGGATCACTAAACACTGAAGCTTTCTTT.

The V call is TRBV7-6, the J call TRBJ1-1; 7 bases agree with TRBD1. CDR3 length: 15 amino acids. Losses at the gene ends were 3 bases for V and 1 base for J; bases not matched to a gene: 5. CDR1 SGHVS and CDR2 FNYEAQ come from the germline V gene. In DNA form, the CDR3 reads TGTGCCAGCAGCTTCAAGGGACAGCGGAACACTGAAGCTTTCTTT. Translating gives CASSFKGQRNTEAFF.